The 5 T cell receptor beta chains below come from one sample, sequenced in a study of spatial heterogeneity in lung cancer. General observations from the study: Counts of expanded alpha and beta TCRs within tumors tracked the tumor nonsynonymous mutation count.

Time point indicated: sample taken at primary tumor resection. No cognate antigen is known for these TCRs. TCRdb reprocessed the 5' RACE reads with MiXCR, giving one entry per CDR3 protein. The data contain more than 15,000 distinct CDR3 sequences, approximately 6.3% of them singletons. The sequencing here drew on lung tumor tissue, taken at surgery. Receptors originate from a male donor with early-stage non-small cell lung cancer.

This chain connects TRBV7-2 to TRBJ1-2, with 9 bases lining up with TRBD1. The CDR3 has 15 amino acids. V was clipped by 4 bases and J by 0 bases; unmatched bases: 3. Germline CDR1 is SGHTA and CDR2 is FQGNSA. CDR3 protein: CASSSRQGANYGYTF. The CDR3 DNA is TGTGCCAGCAGCTCCCGACAGGGGGCTAACTATGGCTACACCTTC.

This clonotype came up many times. The rearrangement uses TRBV4-2 and TRBJ2-1; D unresolved. With 1 base removed from V and 7 bases from J, the gap between germline ends came to 11 bases. Germline CDR1 reads LGHNA; CDR2 reads YNFKEQ. The CDR3 totals 14 residues. CDR3 nucleotides: TGTGCCAGCAGCCAAGGAGGCTCCTTTAATGAGCAGTTCTTC. This sequence encodes CASSQGGSFNEQFF.

This clonotype was recorded many times. The chain couples TRBV7-9 to TRBJ2-7; D call uncertain. The CDR3 consists of 13 residues. V shed 4 bases and J shed 2 bases, with 9 bases lying between them. The germline CDR1 and CDR2 sequences are SEHNR and FQNEAQ (reference sequence). CDR3 nucleotides: TGTGCCAGCAGCTCCCACCAGGCCTACGAGCAGTACTTC. It specifies CASSSHQAYEQYF.

This clonotype came up many times. This chain connects TRBV19 to TRBJ1-5; D ambiguous. This CDR3 region has 14 residues. V was pared by 7 bases and J by 0 bases, with 10 bases between. Germline CDR1 LNHDA, CDR2 SQIVND (reference sequence). The CDR3 is CASNKLVSNQPQHF. The CDR3, as DNA: TGTGCCAGTAACAAGTTGGTTAGCAATCAGCCCCAGCATTTT.

Comments on this clonotype: Since a much larger clone is just one base distant, this may be a read error. J is TRBJ2-1 and V is TRBV7-3; TRBD2 matches 8 bases. V shed 5 bases and J 8 bases; nucleotides not matched to a gene: 8. The germline gives CDR1 SGHTA, CDR2 FQGTGA. This CDR3 has 14 amino acids. CDR3 nucleotide sequence: TGTGCCAGCAGCGCGGGACTAGTAGGCGATGAGCAGTTCTTC. It yields the protein CASSAGLVGDEQFF.